Each of the 29 T cell receptor beta chains below was sequenced from the same sample in a study of Ad26.COV2.S vaccination and SARS-CoV-2 variants. Treatment defined: about 20 received Ad26.COV2.S at low or high dose, single or two shots; several received placebo; per-sample allocation not given. Vaccine and placebo recipients were sampled on day 63 after the first injection. TCRdb's table, derived via immunoSEQ multiplex PCR, lists solely in-frame clones and lacks some. Of some 500,000 clones in the sample, roughly 89% were seen once. This material consisted of peripheral blood, taken in a trial of Ad26.COV2.S vaccine versus placebo. These receptors all come from a person between 18 and 65 years old who received the Ad26.COV2.S COVID-19 vaccine or a placebo.

The rearrangement uses TRBV20-1 and TRBJ1-1, with a possible D match to TRBD1 (5 bases). Germline loops: CDR1 DFQATT, CDR2 SNEGSKA (reference sequence). The V gene lost 8 bases and the J gene lost 1 base, with 8 bases spanning the gap. CDR3 length equals 11 residues. The CDR3 reads CSLTANTEAFF. The CDR3, as DNA: TGCAGTTTGACAGCGAACACTGAAGCTTTCTTT.

The chain employs TRBV5-6 and TRBJ2-5; D is uncertain. The CDR3 extends over 17 amino acids. Germline V gene lookup returns CDR1 SGHDT and CDR2 YYEEEE. The ends were cut back, 0 bases at V and 0 bases at J, with 15 bases in the middle. The CDR3 nucleotides read TGTGCCAGCAGCTTGGGCCGTCGATCAGGTCACCAAGAGACCCAGTACTTC. Translation: CASSLGRRSGHQETQYF.

The rearrangement links TRBV24-1 to TRBJ2-2, with unresolved D. V lost 3 bases, J lost 1 base, and 8 bases lay in between. The V gene's germline CDR1 is KGHDR and CDR2 SFDVKD. The CDR3 is 15 amino acids. CDR3 amino acids: CATSDIDWNTGELFF. The CDR3 DNA sequence: TGTGCCACCAGTGATATTGACTGGAACACCGGGGAGCTGTTTTTT.

The chain links TRBV25-1 to TRBJ1-5, with 10 bases matching TRBD1. Germline trimming cut 4 bases from V and 4 bases from J; bases unmatched to any gene: 1. Germline values: CDR1 MGHDK, CDR2 SYGVNS. The CDR3 runs to 14 residues. CDR3 amino acids: CASSGQGANQPQHF. As DNA, the CDR3 is TGTGCCAGCAGTGGACAGGGGGCGAATCAGCCCCAGCATTTT.

The rearrangement uses TRBV6-2 or TRBV6-3 and TRBJ2-2, with D uncertain. Germline-derived CDR1 and CDR2 are MNHEY and SVGEGT. The CDR3 contains 13 residues. V shed 4 bases and J shed 0 bases, with 3 bases lying between them. The CDR3 reads CASSSSNTGELFF. For the CDR3, the DNA is TGTGCCAGCAGTTCATCGAACACCGGGGAGCTGTTTTTT.

This chain joins TRBV25-1 and TRBJ1-1, with D unclear. Germline V gives CDR1 MGHDK, CDR2 SYGVNS. Trimming removed 1 base at V and 7 bases at J, with 10 bases between. This CDR3 comprises 13 residues. CDR3: CASSEFPLGEAFF. CDR3 DNA sequence: TGTGCCAGCAGTGAATTCCCGTTGGGTGAAGCTTTCTTT. The full variable domain, its missing parts supplied by reference TRBV25-1 and TRBJ1-1, is EADIYQTPRYLVIGTGKKITLECSQTMGHDKMYWYQQDPGMELHLIHYSYGVNSTEKGDLSSESTVSRIRTEHFPLTLESARPSHTSQYLCASSEFPLGEAFFGQGTRLTVV.

The J gene is TRBJ1-4, the V gene TRBV30; no clear D. Deletions cut 2 bases from V and 5 bases from J, with 15 bases between. CDR1 is GTSNPN, CDR2 SVGIG, per germline (reference sequence). The CDR3 sequence is 15 residues long. CDR3: CAWSPLSGDNEKLFF. CDR3 nucleotide sequence: TGTGCCTGGAGTCCCCTCTCCGGAGACAATGAAAAACTGTTTTTT.

In regard to this clone: Other DNA sequences of this sample code for an identical CDR3. The chain links TRBV4-3 to TRBJ2-3, with 9 bases lining up with TRBD2. Germline V gene lookup returns CDR1 LGHNA and CDR2 YSLEER. The CDR3 extends over 17 amino acids. V lost 0 bases, J lost 3 bases, and 7 bases stayed unmatched. CDR3 amino acids: CASSQDRAGGPTDTQYF. DNA of the CDR3: TGCGCCAGCAGCCAAGATCGGGCGGGAGGGCCGACAGATACGCAGTATTTT.

J is TRBJ2-5 and V is TRBV7-2; 10 nucleotides line up with TRBD1. This CDR3 spans 14 amino acids. The junction had 6 bases not matched to a gene; V was cut back by 6 bases and J by 5 bases. The V gene's germline CDR1 is SGHTA and CDR2 FQGNSA. The CDR3 DNA reads TGTGCCAGCAGACGGACAGGGGGACGGGAGACCCAGTACTTC. It translates to CASRRTGGRETQYF. Looking up the rest from reference TRBV7-2 and TRBJ2-5 gives the full variable domain: GAGVSQSPSNKVTEKGKDVELRCDPISGHTALYWYRQSLGQGLEFLIYFQGNSAPDKSGLPSDRFSAERTGGSVSTLTIQRTQQEDSAVYLCASRRTGGRETQYFGPGTRLLVL.

The rearrangement links TRBV18 to TRBJ1-3, with 7 nucleotides matching TRBD1. Trimming cost V 1 base and J 0 bases; bases outside gene matches: 6. The CDR3 totals 17 residues. CDR1 is KGHSH and CDR2 is LQKENI in the germline V gene. The CDR3 protein is CASSPRLSGGSGNTIYF. DNA for the CDR3: TGTGCCAGCTCACCACGGCTGTCAGGGGGCTCTGGAAACACCATATATTTT.

Worth noting for this clone: This specimen includes other DNA sequences encoding the same CDR3. The chain carries TRBV18 and TRBJ1-5; possible D gene TRBD1, 6 bases. Germline values: CDR1 KGHSH, CDR2 LQKENI. This CDR3 has 15 residues. Deletions cut 4 bases from V and 0 bases from J, with 10 bases between. The CDR3 DNA follows: TGTGCCAGCTCACGGACAGTGAATAGCAATCAGCCCCAGCATTTT. Translating gives CASSRTVNSNQPQHF.

The V gene is TRBV7-9, the J gene TRBJ2-1; no clear D. The CDR3 length is 12 residues. Trimming removed 5 bases from V and 7 bases from J, with 9 bases in between. CDR1 is SEHNR, CDR2 FQNEAQ, per germline (reference sequence). The CDR3 here is CASSPLRNEQFF. The CDR3 region has the DNA TGTGCCAGCAGCCCCCTCAGAAATGAGCAGTTCTTC.

The chain is built from TRBV7-9 and TRBJ2-2, with D perhaps matching TRBD1 (5 bases). CDR1 and CDR2 (germline): SEHNR, FQNEAQ (reference sequence). Trimming cost V 3 bases and J 4 bases, with 15 bases left between them. The CDR3 contains 16 residues. The CDR3 sequence: CASSFGVRVPTGELFF. DNA for the CDR3: TGTGCCAGCAGCTTTGGGGTCAGGGTGCCCACCGGGGAGCTGTTTTTT.

The genes are TRBV2 and TRBJ1-1; D might be TRBD1 (5 bases). Trimming removed 6 bases from V and 4 bases from J, with 9 bases in between. The germline V gene encodes CDR1 SNHLY and CDR2 FYNNEI. This CDR3 comprises 12 residues. CDR3 sequence: CASRGETTEAFF. The DNA for the CDR3 is TGTGCCAGCAGGGGGGAGACCACTGAAGCTTTCTTT.

The chain employs TRBV5-1 and TRBJ1-2, with D maybe TRBD1 (5 bases). V shed 3 bases and J shed 8 bases, with 11 bases lying between them. CDR3 size: 12 residues. Germline V gives CDR1 SGHRS, CDR2 YFSETQ. CDR3 loop: CASSSKAGGYTF. CDR3 coding DNA: TGCGCCAGCAGCTCGAAGGCAGGGGGCTACACCTTC.

The V and J genes are TRBV5-1 and TRBJ2-1, with 12 bases that match TRBD1. With V trimmed by 5 bases and J by 7 bases, 4 bases remained unmatched. Germline CDR1 SGHRS, CDR2 YFSETQ. The CDR3 covers 14 residues. CDR3 region: CASRKGQGANEQFF. The CDR3 DNA sequence: TGCGCCAGCAGGAAGGGACAGGGGGCGAATGAGCAGTTCTTC.

This clone occurred once. The chain joins TRBV5-1 to TRBJ2-3; D call uncertain. The CDR3 contains 14 residues. Germline V gene data show CDR1 as SGHRS and CDR2 as YFSETQ. Trimming removed 6 bases from V and 4 bases from J, with 15 bases in between. CDR3 nucleotides: TGCGCCAGCAATTATGCCGAGTCCGCAGATACGCAGTATTTT. Encoded protein: CASNYAESADTQYF.

This clone has only a few counts. V and J are TRBV5-1 and TRBJ2-3, with D unresolved. The germline CDR1 and CDR2 sequences are SGHRS and YFSETQ. V gave up 1 base and J gave up 5 bases, with 14 bases separating them. This CDR3 is 15 amino acids long. In DNA form, the CDR3 reads TGCGCCAGCAGCTTGTCCCGGGTAGTAGGAGATACGCAGTATTTT. It is translated as CASSLSRVVGDTQYF.

The rearrangement uses TRBV3-1 (or the pseudogene TRBV3-2) and TRBJ2-2; D is undetermined. Trimming shortened V by 0 bases and J by 7 bases, and 3 bases separated the two germline ends. Germline V CDR1 and CDR2: LGHDT, YNNKEL (reference sequence). CDR3 length: 12 amino acids. Here the CDR3 DNA reads TGTGCCAGCAGCCAAGAAGGCGGGGAGCTGTTTTTT. It is translated as CASSQEGGELFF.

This chain uses TRBV7-9 with TRBJ1-2; D gene ambiguous. Deletions cut 5 bases from V and 2 bases from J, with 9 bases between. The length of the CDR3 is 13 residues. Germline V lookup: CDR1 SEHNR, CDR2 FQNEAQ (reference sequence). The CDR3 sequence: CASSRPDNYGYTF. CDR3 nucleotide sequence: TGTGCCAGCAGCCGTCCCGACAACTATGGCTACACCTTC.

This chain uses TRBV2 with TRBJ2-7, with 7 bases that match TRBD1. Unmatched junction bases numbered 4, after V lost 8 bases and J lost 0 bases. The CDR3 is 13 amino acids. Per germline, CDR1 SNHLY and CDR2 FYNNEI. The CDR3 loop reads CASGTDRSYEQYF. For the CDR3, the DNA is TGTGCCAGCGGGACAGACCGCTCCTACGAGCAGTACTTC. Full variable domain (outside the CDR3, taken from reference TRBV2 and TRBJ2-7): EPEVTQTPSHQVTQMGQEVILRCVPISNHLYFYWYRQILGQKVEFLVSFYNNEISEKSEIFDDQFSVERPDGSNFTLKIRSTKLEDSAMYFCASGTDRSYEQYFGPGTRLTVT.

The chain couples TRBV4-3 to TRBJ1-4, with D maybe TRBD1 (5 bases). Looked up from germline, CDR1 is LGHNA and CDR2 is YSLEER. V was trimmed by 6 bases and J by 7 bases, leaving 18 bases between them. CDR3 length: 15 amino acids. CDR3 coding DNA: TGCGCCAGCAGGCGACGGTGGGGGAGCGGTGAAAAACTGTTTTTT. Its translation is CASRRRWGSGEKLFF.

The rearrangement links TRBV11-2 to TRBJ2-3, with D perhaps given as TRBD1 or TRBD2 (5 bases each). CDR1 is SGHAT and CDR2 is FQNNGV in the germline V gene. This CDR3 has 17 amino acids. V lost 6 bases to trimming and J lost 2 bases, with 21 bases between them. This chain's CDR3 is CASSQAGTSLNTDTQYF. Written as DNA, the CDR3 is TGTGCCAGCAGTCAAGCAGGGACCTCACTTAACACAGATACGCAGTATTTT.

This clone was observed a handful of times. V gene TRBV19 combines with J gene TRBJ2-2; the match to TRBD2 covers 7 bases. V shed 3 bases, J shed 0 bases, and the junction held 7 bases outside the gene matches. The CDR3 loop spans 17 amino acids. Per germline, CDR1 LNHDA and CDR2 SQIVND (reference sequence). CDR3 sequence (DNA): TGTGCCAGTAGTATCCGCCTCAGCGGGGCGAACACCGGGGAGCTGTTTTTT. This codes for CASSIRLSGANTGELFF.

This chain's CDR3 is CASSPLGHASNEKLFF. The CDR3 DNA follows: TGCGCCAGCAGCCCGCTGGGCCACGCAAGTAATGAAAAACTGTTTTTT. The chain joins TRBV4-1 to TRBJ1-4; D gene ambiguous. The CDR3 has 16 amino acids. Germline-derived CDR1 and CDR2 are MGHRA and YSYEKL. V was cut by 4 bases and J by 4 bases, with 16 bases left in between.

The chain employs TRBV12-5 and TRBJ1-4, with a weak D call TRBD1 (6 bases). The CDR3 contains 15 residues. Germline CDR1 is LGHNT and CDR2 is FRNRAP. Trimming pared 0 bases from V and 7 bases from J, leaving 12 bases between. The CDR3: CASGLVGPGVEKLFF. CDR3 nucleotide sequence: TGTGCTAGTGGTTTGGTTGGTCCAGGGGTTGAAAAACTGTTTTTT.

The gene calls are TRBV6-2 or TRBV6-3 and TRBJ2-3, with 8 bases lining up with TRBD1. Germline trimming cut 6 bases from V and 5 bases from J; bases unmatched to any gene: 4. Germline loops: CDR1 MNHEY, CDR2 SVGEGT. The CDR3 is 13 amino acids. The DNA of the CDR3 is TGTGCCAGCAGCGACAGGGGAAGAGATACGCAGTATTTT. Amino acids: CASSDRGRDTQYF.

The genes are TRBV4-2 and TRBJ1-2; 7 bases fit TRBD1. Trimming at V came to 4 bases and at J to 5 bases, leaving 7 bases not matched to a gene. The CDR3 consists of 14 residues. CDR1 and CDR2 (germline): LGHNA, YNFKEQ. The CDR3 coding sequence is TGTGCCAGCAGCCGCGGGACAGACAGATATGGCTACACCTTC. As protein: CASSRGTDRYGYTF.

The J gene is TRBJ1-5, the V gene TRBV5-6; D is unresolved. Trimming took 1 base from V and 7 from J, leaving 15 bases between them. This CDR3 region has 15 residues. The germline CDR1 and CDR2 sequences are SGHDT and YYEEEE. The CDR3: CASSLPPLSGQPQHF. CDR3 sequence (DNA): TGTGCCAGCAGCTTGCCCCCCCTGTCGGGCCAGCCCCAGCATTTT.